The clone carrying this T cell receptor beta chain was detected many times. One junction end disagrees with the germline gene, perhaps due to a read error. The V gene's germline CDR1 is SGHRS and CDR2 YFSETQ. CDR3 size: 13 residues. This entry comes from a study of T cells in Graves' hyperthyroidism and ophthalmopathy. Study as a whole: Peripheral blood sampling occurred at initial diagnosis, before any treatment.

PBMCs were obtained from over 8.5 ml fresh peripheral blood. It was RNA transcripts that yielded the amplified TCR beta CDR3 regions. HTBI primers drove first-round RT-PCR of the TCR CDR3. TCRdb reprocessed the multiplex PCR reads with MiXCR, giving one entry per CDR3 protein. The data show around 700,000 distinct CDR3 sequences, roughly a third seen once. This TCR was recovered from a woman in her thirties or forties with Graves' hyperthyroidism. The sequencing input was blood. The chain is built from TRBV5-1 and TRBJ2-2; D is unresolved. CDR3 region: CASSFSGGGELFF. CDR3 in DNA: TGTGCCAGCAGCTTTTCGGGTGGCGGGGAGCTGTTTTTT.